Below are 11 T cell receptor beta chains sequenced from a single sample in a study of CD8 T cells in ankylosing spondylitis. TCRdb used MiXCR to reprocess the 5' RACE reads, holding one entry per CDR3 protein. The repertoire consists of some 270,000 distinct CDR3 sequences, with 18% occurring once and the leading ten covering under 40%. Sequenced: blood, either unsorted or a sorted T cell fraction (not recorded which). The origin of the receptors is a male donor with ankylosing spondylitis or in good health (not recorded which).

Only a few counts were recorded for this clonotype. This chain connects TRBV2 to TRBJ2-3; weak D call: TRBD1 (5 bases). The CDR3 is 16 residues long. V was clipped by 1 base and J by 0 bases, with 11 bases between them. From germline, CDR1 is SNHLY and CDR2 FYNNEI. CDR3 protein: CASSEEGPQSTDTQYF. The CDR3 DNA reads TGTGCCAGCAGTGAAGAGGGGCCGCAAAGCACAGATACGCAGTATTTT.

This clonotype was detected only a few times. This chain links TRBV27 with TRBJ2-7; tentative D call: TRBD2 (5 bases). Deletions cut 6 bases from V and 6 bases from J, with 27 bases between. CDR1 and CDR2 from the germline V gene are MNHEY and SMNVEV (reference sequence). The CDR3 is 17 amino acids. The chain's CDR3 is CASSPNSVAPGTSEQYF. For the CDR3, the DNA is TGTGCCAGCAGCCCTAATTCTGTAGCGCCTGGCACAAGCGAGCAGTACTTC.

This clonotype was recorded many times. This sequence joins TRBV28 and TRBJ2-1, with 9 bases lining up with TRBD2. Trimming cost V 2 bases and J 1 base; bases outside gene matches: 3. The CDR3 contains 16 residues. Germline values: CDR1 MDHEN, CDR2 SYDVKM. The CDR3 here is CASSLVAGVSYNEQFF. CDR3 in DNA: TGTGCCAGCAGTTTAGTAGCGGGAGTATCCTACAATGAGCAGTTCTTC. Using reference TRBV28 and TRBJ2-1 for the parts outside the CDR3, the full variable domain is DVKVTQSSRYLVKRTGEKVFLECVQDMDHENMFWYRQDPGLGLRLIYFSYDVKMKEKGDIPEGYSVSREKKERFSLILESASTNQTSMYLCASSLVAGVSYNEQFFGPGTRLTVL.

In its sample, this clonotype was seen a few times. V usage is TRBV6-2 or TRBV6-3 and J usage is TRBJ1-4; maybe TRBD1 (5 bases). CDR3 length equals 14 residues. CDR1 MNHEY and CDR2 SVGEGT come from the germline V gene. V gave up 4 bases and J gave up 8 bases, with 14 bases separating them. CDR3 sequence (DNA): TGTGCCAGCAGTTTTGGGACGTATTCGGAAAAACTGTTTTTT. It specifies CASSFGTYSEKLFF.

The chain couples TRBV7-8 to TRBJ1-5; D possibly corresponds to TRBD1 (5 bases). Germline V gene lookup returns CDR1 SGHVS and CDR2 FQNEAQ. The CDR3 totals 15 residues. V shed 5 bases and J shed 2 bases, with 13 bases lying between them. The CDR3 DNA follows: TGTGCCAGCAGCCCCAGGGAGGGTGGCAATCAGCCCCAGCATTTT. It is translated as CASSPREGGNQPQHF.

This chain uses TRBV4-1 with TRBJ1-4; weak D call: TRBD1 (5 bases). Germline V gene data show CDR1 as MGHRA and CDR2 as YSYEKL. V shed 1 base and J shed 6 bases, with 12 bases lying between them. The length of the CDR3 is 15 residues. The CDR3 DNA sequence: TGCGCCAGCAGCCAAGTGGAAGGGGTGGATGAAAAACTGTTTTTT. Translation: CASSQVEGVDEKLFF.

V gene TRBV27 combines with J gene TRBJ2-3; 10 nucleotides match TRBD2. There are 15 residues in the CDR3. Germline trimming cut 3 bases from V and 4 bases from J; bases unmatched to any gene: 4. Germline V gives CDR1 MNHEY, CDR2 SMNVEV (reference sequence). The CDR3 region has the DNA TGTGCCAGCAGTTTCGCTAGCGGGAGTTCAGATACGCAGTATTTT. Translation gives CASSFASGSSDTQYF.

This clonotype turned up a few times. This chain links TRBV5-1 with TRBJ2-2; tentative D call: TRBD2 (5 bases). V dropped 2 bases and J dropped 1 base, with 12 bases sitting between them. The CDR3 runs 16 residues. From germline, CDR1 is SGHRS and CDR2 YFSETQ. CDR3 bases: TGCGCCAGCAGCTTCCAGTGGGAGATGAACACCGGGGAGCTGTTTTTT. Protein sequence: CASSFQWEMNTGELFF.

The V call is TRBV28, the J call TRBJ2-5; possible D gene TRBD1, 6 bases. The CDR3 has 15 residues. V dropped 5 bases and J dropped 3 bases, with 16 bases sitting between them. Per the germline V gene, CDR1 is MDHEN and CDR2 is SYDVKM. The chain's CDR3 is CASSPTGMGEETQYF. CDR3 nucleotide sequence: TGTGCCAGCAGTCCTACAGGGATGGGGGAAGAGACCCAGTACTTC.

This chain links TRBV3-1 with TRBJ2-1; no clear D. This CDR3 contains 15 residues. V was shortened by 1 base and J by 7 bases, with 14 bases between the two germline ends. Germline values: CDR1 LGHDT, CDR2 YNNKEL (reference sequence). CDR3 region: CASSQVYGFPNEQFF. The CDR3 DNA is TGTGCCAGCAGCCAAGTATACGGTTTTCCTAATGAGCAGTTCTTC.

This clonotype was observed a few times. The rearrangement links TRBV5-1 to TRBJ1-1; TRBD1 matches 12 bases. The CDR3 has 16 residues. The V and J ends lost 0 bases and 5 bases, in that order; junction bases with no gene match: 5. The germline CDR1 and CDR2 sequences are SGHRS and YFSETQ. The CDR3, as DNA: TGCGCCAGCAGCTTGGGGGACAGGGGGCTGGGGACTGAAGCTTTCTTT. Protein sequence: CASSLGDRGLGTEAFF. The entire variable domain, with the rest obtained from reference TRBV5-1 and TRBJ1-1, is as follows: KAGVTQTPRYLIKTRGQQVTLSCSPISGHRSVSWYQQTPGQGLQFLFEYFSETQRNKGNFPGRFSGRQFSNSRSEMNVSTLELGDSALYLCASSLGDRGLGTEAFFGQGTRLTVV.